The source of this TCR beta chain is a study of PD-L1 blockade in urothelial cancer. Study-wide background: Bladder-origin urothelial cancer in males covered about 90% of the 29 patients. T cells were recovered from blood samples at a median of roughly 150,000.

Sequencing was performed with immunoSEQ multiplex PCR; in TCRdb, only in-frame clones are kept and a portion is missing. The data contain about 50,000 clones, 86% of them singletons. Time point: pretreatment peripheral blood. Germline V gene lookup returns CDR1 SGDLS and CDR2 YYNGEE. V shed 4 bases and J 1 base; nucleotides not matched to a gene: 5. The CDR3 is 16 residues long. J is TRBJ2-1 and V is TRBV9; 10 nucleotides line up with TRBD2. The TCR originated in a man aged 60-69 years with urothelial cancer. The starting material was PBMCs, obtained around atezolizumab (anti-PD-L1) treatment. The CDR3 DNA follows: TGTGCCAGCAGCTCCCGGACTAGCGGTTCCTACAATGAGCAGTTCTTC. The encoded protein is CASSSRTSGSYNEQFF.